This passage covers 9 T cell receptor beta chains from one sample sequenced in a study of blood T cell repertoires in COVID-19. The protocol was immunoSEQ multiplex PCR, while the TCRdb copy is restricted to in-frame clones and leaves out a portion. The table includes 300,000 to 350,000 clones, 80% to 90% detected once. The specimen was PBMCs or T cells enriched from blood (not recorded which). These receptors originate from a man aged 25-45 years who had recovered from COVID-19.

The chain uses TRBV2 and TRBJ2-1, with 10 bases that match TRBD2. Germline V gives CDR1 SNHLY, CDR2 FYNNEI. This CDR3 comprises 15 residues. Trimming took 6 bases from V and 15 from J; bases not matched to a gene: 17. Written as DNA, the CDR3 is TGTGCCAGCAGCGACCCGGGACTAGCGCAACCTGGAGGGTTCTTC. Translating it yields CASSDPGLAQPGGFF.

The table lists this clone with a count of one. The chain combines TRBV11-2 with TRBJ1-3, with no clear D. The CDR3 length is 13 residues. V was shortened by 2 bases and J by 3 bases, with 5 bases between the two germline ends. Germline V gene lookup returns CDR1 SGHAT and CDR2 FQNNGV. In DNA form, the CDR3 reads TGTGCCAGCAGCTTATCCGGTGGAAACACCATATATTTT. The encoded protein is CASSLSGGNTIYF.

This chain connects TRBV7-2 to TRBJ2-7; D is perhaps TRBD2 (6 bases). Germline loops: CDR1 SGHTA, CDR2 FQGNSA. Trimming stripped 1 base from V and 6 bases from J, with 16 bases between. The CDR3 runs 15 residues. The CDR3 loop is CASSLEGTAGREQYF. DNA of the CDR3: TGTGCCAGCAGCTTAGAAGGCACAGCGGGTCGCGAGCAGTACTTC. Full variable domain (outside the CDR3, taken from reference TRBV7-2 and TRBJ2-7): GAGVSQSPSNKVTEKGKDVELRCDPISGHTALYWYRQSLGQGLEFLIYFQGNSAPDKSGLPSDRFSAERTGGSVSTLTIQRTQQEDSAVYLCASSLEGTAGREQYFGPGTRLTVT.

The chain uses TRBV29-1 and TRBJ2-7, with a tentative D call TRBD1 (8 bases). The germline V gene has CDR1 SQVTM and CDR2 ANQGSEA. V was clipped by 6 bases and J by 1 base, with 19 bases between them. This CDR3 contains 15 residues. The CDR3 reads CSVGGFGQGSYEQYF. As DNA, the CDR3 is TGCAGCGTGGGGGGGTTCGGACAGGGATCCTACGAGCAGTACTTC.

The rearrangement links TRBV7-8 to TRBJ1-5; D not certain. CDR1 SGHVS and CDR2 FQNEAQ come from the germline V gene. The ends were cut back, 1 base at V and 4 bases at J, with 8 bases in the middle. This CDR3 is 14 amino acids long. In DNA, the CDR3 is TGTGCCAGCAGCTTAGGGAGGGAGAATCAGCCCCAGCATTTT. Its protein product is CASSLGRENQPQHF.

CDR3 amino acids: CASSYLEGDTGELFF. In DNA, the CDR3 is TGTGCCAGCAGTTACCTAGAGGGGGACACCGGGGAGCTGTTTTTT. This rearrangement joins TRBV6-2 or TRBV6-3 to TRBJ2-2; a possible D gene is TRBD1 (6 bases). The V and J ends lost 2 bases and 3 bases respectively, with 10 bases between them. The CDR3 is made up of 15 amino acids. Germline CDR1 reads MNHEY; CDR2 reads SVGEGT.

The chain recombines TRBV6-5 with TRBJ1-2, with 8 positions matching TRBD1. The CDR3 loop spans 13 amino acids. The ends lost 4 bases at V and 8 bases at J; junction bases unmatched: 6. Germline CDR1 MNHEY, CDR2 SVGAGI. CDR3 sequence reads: CASSFGTGEGYTF. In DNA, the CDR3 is TGTGCCAGCAGTTTCGGGACAGGAGAAGGCTACACCTTC.

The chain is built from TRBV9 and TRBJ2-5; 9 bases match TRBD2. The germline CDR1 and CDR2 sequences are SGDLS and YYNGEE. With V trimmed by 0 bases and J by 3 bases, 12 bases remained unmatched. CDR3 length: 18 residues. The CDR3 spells CASSVEGAGGDFEETQYF. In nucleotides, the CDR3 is TGTGCCAGCAGCGTAGAGGGAGCGGGGGGAGACTTTGAAGAGACCCAGTACTTC.

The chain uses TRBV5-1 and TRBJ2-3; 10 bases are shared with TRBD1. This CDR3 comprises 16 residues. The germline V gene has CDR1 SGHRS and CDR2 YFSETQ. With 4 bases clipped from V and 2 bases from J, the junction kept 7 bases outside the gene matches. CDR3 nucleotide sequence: TGCGCCAGCAGCAGATCGGGACAGGGGTCCACAGATACGCAGTATTTT. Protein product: CASSRSGQGSTDTQYF. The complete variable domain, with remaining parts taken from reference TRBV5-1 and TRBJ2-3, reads KAGVTQTPRYLIKTRGQQVTLSCSPISGHRSVSWYQQTPGQGLQFLFEYFSETQRNKGNFPGRFSGRQFSNSRSEMNVSTLELGDSALYLCASSRSGQGSTDTQYFGPGTRLTVL.